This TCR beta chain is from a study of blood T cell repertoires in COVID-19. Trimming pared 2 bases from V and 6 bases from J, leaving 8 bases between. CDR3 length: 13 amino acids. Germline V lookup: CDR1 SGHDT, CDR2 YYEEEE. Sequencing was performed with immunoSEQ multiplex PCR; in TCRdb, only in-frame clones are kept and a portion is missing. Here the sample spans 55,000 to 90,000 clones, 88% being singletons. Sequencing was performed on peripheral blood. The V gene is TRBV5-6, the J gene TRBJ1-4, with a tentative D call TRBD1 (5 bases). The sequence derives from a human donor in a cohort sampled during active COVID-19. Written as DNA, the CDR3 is TGTGCCAGCAGCTTCCGGGACTATGAAAAACTGTTTTTT. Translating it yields CASSFRDYEKLFF.